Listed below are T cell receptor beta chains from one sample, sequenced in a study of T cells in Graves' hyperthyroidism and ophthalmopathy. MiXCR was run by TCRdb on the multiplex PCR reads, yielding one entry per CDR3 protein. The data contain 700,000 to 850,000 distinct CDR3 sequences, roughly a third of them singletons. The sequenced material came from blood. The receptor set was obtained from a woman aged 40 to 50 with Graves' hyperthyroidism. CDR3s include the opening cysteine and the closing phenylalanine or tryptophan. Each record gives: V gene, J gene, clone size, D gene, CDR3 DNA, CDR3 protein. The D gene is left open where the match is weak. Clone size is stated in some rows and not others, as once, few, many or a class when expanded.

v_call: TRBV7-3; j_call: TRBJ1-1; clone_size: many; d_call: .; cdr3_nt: TGTGCCAGCAGCTCGGGACTGCAGAACACTGAAGCTTTCTTT; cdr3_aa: CASSSGLQNTEAFF
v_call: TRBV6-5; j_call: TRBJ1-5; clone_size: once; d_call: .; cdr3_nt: TGTGCCAGCAGTTACCCTCCCGGGACACGGAATCAGCCCCAGCATTTT; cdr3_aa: CASSYPPGTRNQPQHF
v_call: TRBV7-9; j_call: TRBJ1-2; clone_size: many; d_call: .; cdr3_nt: TGTGCCAGCAGCCTGGCCTATGGCTACACCTTC; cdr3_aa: CASSLAYGYTF
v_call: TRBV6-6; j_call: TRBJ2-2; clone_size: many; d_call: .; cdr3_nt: TGTGCCAGCAGCGACGGGAACACCGGGGAGCTGTTTTTT; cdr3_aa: CASSDGNTGELFF
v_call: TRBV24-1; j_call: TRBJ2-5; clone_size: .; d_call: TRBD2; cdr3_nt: TGTGCCACCAGTGGCCCTGGACTAGCGGGGGCCCAAGAGACCCAGTACTTC; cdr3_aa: CATSGPGLAGAQETQYF
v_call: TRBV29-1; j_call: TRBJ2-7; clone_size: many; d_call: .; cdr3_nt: TGCAGCGTAAGGGAGTCAGGTTCCTACGAGCAGTACTTC; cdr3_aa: CSVRESGSYEQYF
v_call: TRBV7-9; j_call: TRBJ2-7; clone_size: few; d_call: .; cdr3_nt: TGTGCCAGCAGCTTTGGAGTGGAACCCTACGAGCAGTACTTC; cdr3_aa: CASSFGVEPYEQYF
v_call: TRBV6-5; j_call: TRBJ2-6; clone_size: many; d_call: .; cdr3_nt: TGTGCCAGCAATGCCGATCCCTCTGGGGCCAACGTCCTGACTTTC; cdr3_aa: CASNADPSGANVLTF
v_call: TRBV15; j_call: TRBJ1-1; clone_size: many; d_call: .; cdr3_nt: TGTGCCACCAGCAGAGGCGGGGAAGCTTTCTTT; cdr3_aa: CATSRGGEAFF
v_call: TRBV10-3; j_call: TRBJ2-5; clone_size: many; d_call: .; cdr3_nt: TGTGCCATCAGTGCTTCTGTCGGCCTTGGGGAGACCCAGTACTTC; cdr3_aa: CAISASVGLGETQYF
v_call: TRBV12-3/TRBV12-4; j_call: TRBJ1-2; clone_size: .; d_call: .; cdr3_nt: TGTGCCAGCAGCCGGACTGGCGGCTACACCTTC; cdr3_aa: CASSRTGGYTF
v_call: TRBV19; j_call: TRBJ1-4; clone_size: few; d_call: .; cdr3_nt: TGTGCCAGTACTGGGGGAGGTGAAAAACTGTTTTTT; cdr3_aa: CASTGGGEKLFF
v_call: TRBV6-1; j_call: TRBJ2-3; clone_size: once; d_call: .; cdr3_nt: TGTGCCAGCAGTGTGTGGCGGTCCAGGGATACGCAGTATTTT; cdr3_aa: CASSVWRSRDTQYF
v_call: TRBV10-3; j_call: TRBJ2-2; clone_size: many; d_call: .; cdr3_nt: TGTGCCATCAGTGGACGACAGCGACTAAACACCGGGGAGCTGTTTTTT; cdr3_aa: CAISGRQRLNTGELFF
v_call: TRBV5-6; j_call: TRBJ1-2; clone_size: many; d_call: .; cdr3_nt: TGTGCCAGCAGCGCGGTGGGGGGCTACACCTTC; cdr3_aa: CASSAVGGYTF
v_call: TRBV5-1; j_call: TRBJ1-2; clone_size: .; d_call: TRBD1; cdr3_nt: TGCGCCAGCAGCTTGGTAACAGGGGATGGCTACACCTTC; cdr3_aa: CASSLVTGDGYTF
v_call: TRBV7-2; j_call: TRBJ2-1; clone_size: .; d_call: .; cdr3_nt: TGTGCCAGCAGCTTTGTTGAGGGGGAGGGGCCAAATGAGCAGTTCTTC; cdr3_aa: CASSFVEGEGPNEQFF
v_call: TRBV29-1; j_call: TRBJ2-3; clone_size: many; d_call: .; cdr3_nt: TGCAGCGTTTGCACAGATACGCAGTATTTT; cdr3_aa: CSVCTDTQYF
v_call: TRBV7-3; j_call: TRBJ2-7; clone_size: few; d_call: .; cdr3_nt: TGTGCCAGCAGCTCAAGGGATGGCAGGGTGAGCCACGAGCAGTACTTC; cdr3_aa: CASSSRDGRVSHEQYF
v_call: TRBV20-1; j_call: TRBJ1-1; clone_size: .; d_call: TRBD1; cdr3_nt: TGCAGTGCTAGTCCCGGGACAGGGGCCTTGAACACTGAAGCTTTCTTT; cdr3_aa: CSASPGTGALNTEAFF
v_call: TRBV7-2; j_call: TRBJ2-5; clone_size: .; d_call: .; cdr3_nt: TGTGCCAGCAGCTTCTCAGGGAGCGAAGAGACCCAGTACTTC; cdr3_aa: CASSFSGSEETQYF
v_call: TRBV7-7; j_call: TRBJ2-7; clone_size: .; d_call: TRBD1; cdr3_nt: TGTGCTAGCAGCTCCGGGACAGGGCACTACGAGCAGTACTTC; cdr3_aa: CASSSGTGHYEQYF
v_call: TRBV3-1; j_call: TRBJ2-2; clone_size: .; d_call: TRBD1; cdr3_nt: TGTGCCAGCAGCCCGACAGGGGGCAGGGACGGGGAGCTGTTTTTT; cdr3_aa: CASSPTGGRDGELFF
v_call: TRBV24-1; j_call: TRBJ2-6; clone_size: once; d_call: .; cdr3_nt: TGTGCCACCATGGGTTCTAGGGCCAACGTCCTGACCTTC; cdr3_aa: CATMGSRANVLTF
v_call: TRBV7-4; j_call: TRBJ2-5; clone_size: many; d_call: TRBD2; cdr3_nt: TGTGCCAGCAGCTCAGCGGGAGGAATTCAAGAGACCCAGTACTTC; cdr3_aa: CASSSAGGIQETQYF
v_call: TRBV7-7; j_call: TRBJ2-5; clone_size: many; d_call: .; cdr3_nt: TGTGCTAGCAGCTTAGTGTTCGGCCTCAAAGAGACCCAGTACTTC; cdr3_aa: CASSLVFGLKETQYF
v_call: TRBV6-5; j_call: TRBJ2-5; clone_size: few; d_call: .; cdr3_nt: TGTGCCAGCAGCAGCGACAGAGGGGTCTCGAAGACCCAGTACTTC; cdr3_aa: CASSSDRGVSKTQYF
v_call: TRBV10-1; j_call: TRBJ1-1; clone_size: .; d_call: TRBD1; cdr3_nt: TGCGCCACCAGAGCCGGACAGGAGAACACTGAAGCTTTCTTT; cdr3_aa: CATRAGQENTEAFF
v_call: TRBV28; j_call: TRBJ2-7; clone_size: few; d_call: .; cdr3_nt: TGTGCCAGCAGTCCTCTGACAGTTGACGAGCAGTACTTC; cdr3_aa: CASSPLTVDEQYF